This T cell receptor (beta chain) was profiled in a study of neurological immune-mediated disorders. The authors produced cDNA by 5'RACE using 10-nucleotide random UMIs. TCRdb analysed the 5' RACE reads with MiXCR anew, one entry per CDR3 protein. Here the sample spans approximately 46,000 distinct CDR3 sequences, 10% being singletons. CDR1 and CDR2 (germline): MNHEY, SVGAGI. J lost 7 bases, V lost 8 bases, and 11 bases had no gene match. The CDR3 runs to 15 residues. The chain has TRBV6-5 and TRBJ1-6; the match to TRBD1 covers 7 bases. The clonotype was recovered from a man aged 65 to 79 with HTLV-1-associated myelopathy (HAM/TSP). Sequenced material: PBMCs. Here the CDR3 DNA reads TGTGCCAGCCAACAGGGGAGGACAGTGAATTCACCCCTCCACTTT. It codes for CASQQGRTVNSPLHF.